This T cell receptor (beta chain) was retrieved from a study of T cells in Graves' hyperthyroidism and ophthalmopathy. Points from the study as a whole: Blood also contained most expanded thyroid clonotypes above 0.001.

Germline V gene sequence: CDR1 LNHDA, CDR2 SQIVND (reference sequence). This CDR3 region has 15 residues. The V gene lost 5 bases and the J gene lost 0 bases, with 11 bases spanning the gap. Using RNA transcripts as the source, TCR beta CDR3 regions were amplified. The HTBI set primed first-round TCR CDR3 RT-PCR. TCRdb independently ran MiXCR on the multiplex PCR reads; one entry per CDR3 protein. The sample carries hundreds of thousands of distinct CDR3 sequences, approximately 44% recorded once. A few counts support this clonotype. Its antigen is unidentified. The sequence was obtained from a woman younger than 35 with Graves' hyperthyroidism. The rearrangement uses TRBV19 and TRBJ1-5; D not certain. The sequenced material came from peripheral blood or thyroid tissue (not recorded which). CDR3 sequence reads: CASSGRIFSNQPQHF. Here the CDR3 DNA reads TGTGCCAGTAGTGGCAGGATTTTTAGCAATCAGCCCCAGCATTTT.